This entry is about one T cell receptor (beta chain). This CDR3 is 16 amino acids long. V lost 2 bases and J lost 1, with 12 bases in between. Looked up from germline, CDR1 is KGHSH and CDR2 is LQKENI. The sample belongs to a study of cytomegalovirus exposure and HLA in healthy donors. Background on the study: An earlier analysis found under 130 million unique TCR beta sequences from roughly 170 million T cells.

Vbeta (60) and Jbeta (13) primers were used in the PCR. The repertoire was sequenced with immunoSEQ multiplex PCR; TCRdb's copy has only in-frame clones and lacks some. The sample contains fewer than 80,000 clones, 67% of which appear only once. The material sequenced was PBMCs. The genes are TRBV18 and TRBJ1-3, with D hard to call. The TCR sequence derives from a woman in her fifties or sixties in good health and CMV-seropositive. This CDR3 is CASSPNIAGSGNTIYF. The CDR3 DNA follows: TGTGCCAGCTCACCAAACATCGCCGGGTCTGGAAACACCATATATTTT. Supplemented by reference TRBV18 and TRBJ1-3, the full variable domain reads NAGVMQNPRHLVRRRGQEARLRCSPMKGHSHVYWYRQLPEEGLKFMVYLQKENIIDESGMPKERFSAEFPKEGPSILRIQQVVRGDSAAYFCASSPNIAGSGNTIYFGEGSWLTVV.